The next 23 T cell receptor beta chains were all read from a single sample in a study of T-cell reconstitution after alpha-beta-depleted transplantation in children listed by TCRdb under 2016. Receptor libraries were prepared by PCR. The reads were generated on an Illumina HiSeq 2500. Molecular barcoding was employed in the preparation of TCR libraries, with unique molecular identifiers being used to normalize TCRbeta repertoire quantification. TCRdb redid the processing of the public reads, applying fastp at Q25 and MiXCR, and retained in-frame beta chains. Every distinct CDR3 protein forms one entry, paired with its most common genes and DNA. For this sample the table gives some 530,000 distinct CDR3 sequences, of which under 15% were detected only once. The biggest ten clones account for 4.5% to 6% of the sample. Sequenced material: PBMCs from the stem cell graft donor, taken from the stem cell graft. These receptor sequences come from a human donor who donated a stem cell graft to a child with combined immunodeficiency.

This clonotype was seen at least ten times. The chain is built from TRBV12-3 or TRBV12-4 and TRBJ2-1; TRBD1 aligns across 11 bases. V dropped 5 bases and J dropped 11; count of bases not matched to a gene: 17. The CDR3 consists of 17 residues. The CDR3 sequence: CASSPGTGGVSGPKQFF. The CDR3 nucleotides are TGTGCCAGCAGTCCCGGGACAGGGGGAGTGAGCGGACCCAAGCAGTTCTTC.

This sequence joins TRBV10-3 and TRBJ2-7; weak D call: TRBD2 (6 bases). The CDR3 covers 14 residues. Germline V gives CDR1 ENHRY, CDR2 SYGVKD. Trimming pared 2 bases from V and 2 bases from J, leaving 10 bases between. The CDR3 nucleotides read TGTGCCATCAGTGAGGCTGGAGGGACCTACGAGCAGTACTTC. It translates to CAISEAGGTYEQYF.

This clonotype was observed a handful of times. The DNA for the CDR3 is TGTGCCAGCAGTTGGGGGACTCACTACAATGAGCAGTTCTTC. The encoded protein is CASSWGTHYNEQFF. The chain is built from TRBV12-3 or TRBV12-4 and TRBJ2-1, with a weak D call TRBD2 (6 bases). The length of the CDR3 is 14 residues. V gave up 4 bases and J gave up 3 bases, with 10 bases separating them.

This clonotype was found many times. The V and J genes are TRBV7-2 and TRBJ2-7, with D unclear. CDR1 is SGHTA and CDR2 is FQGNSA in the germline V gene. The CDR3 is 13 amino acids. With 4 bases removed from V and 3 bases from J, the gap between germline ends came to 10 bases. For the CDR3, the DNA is TGTGCCAGCAGCTACCGACGGAACTACGAGCAGTACTTC. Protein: CASSYRRNYEQYF.

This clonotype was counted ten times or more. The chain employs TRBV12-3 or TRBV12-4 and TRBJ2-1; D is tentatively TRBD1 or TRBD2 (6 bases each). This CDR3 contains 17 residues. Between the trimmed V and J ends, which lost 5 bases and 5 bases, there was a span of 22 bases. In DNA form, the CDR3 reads TGTGCCAGCAGTCTTTCCGGGGGCCCACTGGTAAACAATGAGCAGTTCTTC. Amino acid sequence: CASSLSGGPLVNNEQFF.

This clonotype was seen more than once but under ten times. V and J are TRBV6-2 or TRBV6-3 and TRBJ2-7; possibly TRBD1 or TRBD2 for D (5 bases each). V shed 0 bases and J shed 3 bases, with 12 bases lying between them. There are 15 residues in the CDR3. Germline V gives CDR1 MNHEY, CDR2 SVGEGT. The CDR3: CASSYSSGSRYEQYF. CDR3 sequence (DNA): TGTGCCAGCAGTTACTCGTCAGGGAGCCGCTACGAGCAGTACTTC.

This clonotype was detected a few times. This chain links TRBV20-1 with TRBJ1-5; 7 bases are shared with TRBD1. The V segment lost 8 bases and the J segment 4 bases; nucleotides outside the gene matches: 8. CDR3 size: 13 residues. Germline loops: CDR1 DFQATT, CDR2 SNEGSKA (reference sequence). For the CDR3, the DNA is TGCAGTACCGACAGGGTTGGAAATCAGCCCCAGCATTTT. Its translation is CSTDRVGNQPQHF.

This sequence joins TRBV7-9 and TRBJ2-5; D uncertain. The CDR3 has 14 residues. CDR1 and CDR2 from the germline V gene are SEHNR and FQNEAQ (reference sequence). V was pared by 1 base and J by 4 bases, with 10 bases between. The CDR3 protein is CASSLGRNGETQYF. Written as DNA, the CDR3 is TGTGCCAGCAGCTTAGGACGGAACGGAGAGACCCAGTACTTC.

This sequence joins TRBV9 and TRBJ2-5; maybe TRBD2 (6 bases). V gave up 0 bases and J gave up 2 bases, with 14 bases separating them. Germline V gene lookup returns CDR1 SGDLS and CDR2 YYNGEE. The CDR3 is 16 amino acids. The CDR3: CASSVGLGGLQETQYF. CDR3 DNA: TGTGCCAGCAGCGTAGGTCTAGGAGGGTTACAAGAGACCCAGTACTTC.

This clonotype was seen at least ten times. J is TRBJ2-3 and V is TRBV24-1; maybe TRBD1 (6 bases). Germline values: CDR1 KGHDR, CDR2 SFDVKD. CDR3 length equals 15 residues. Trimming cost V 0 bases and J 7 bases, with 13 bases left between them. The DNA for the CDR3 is TGTGCCACCAGTGATTTGCATGCAGGGGCGAATACGCAGTATTTT. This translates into CATSDLHAGANTQYF.

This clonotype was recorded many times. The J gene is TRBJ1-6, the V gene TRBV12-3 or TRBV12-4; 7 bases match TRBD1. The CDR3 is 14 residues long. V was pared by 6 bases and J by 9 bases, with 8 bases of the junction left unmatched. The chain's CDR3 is CASRVTGEVSPLHF. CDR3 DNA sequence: TGTGCCAGCAGGGTTACAGGGGAAGTTTCACCCCTCCACTTT.

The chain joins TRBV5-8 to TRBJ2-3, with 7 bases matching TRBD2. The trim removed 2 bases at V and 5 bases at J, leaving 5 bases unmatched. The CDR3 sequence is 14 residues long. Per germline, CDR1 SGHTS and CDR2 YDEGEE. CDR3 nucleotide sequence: TGTGCCAGCAGCTTTGTGGGGGGGGGAGATACGCAGTATTTT. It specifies CASSFVGGGDTQYF.

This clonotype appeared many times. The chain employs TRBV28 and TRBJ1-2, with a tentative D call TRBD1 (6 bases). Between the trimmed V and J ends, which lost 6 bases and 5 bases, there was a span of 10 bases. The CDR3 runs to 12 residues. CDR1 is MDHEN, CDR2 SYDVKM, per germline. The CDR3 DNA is TGTGCCAGCAGCCTAGGACAGTATGGCTACACCTTC. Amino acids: CASSLGQYGYTF.

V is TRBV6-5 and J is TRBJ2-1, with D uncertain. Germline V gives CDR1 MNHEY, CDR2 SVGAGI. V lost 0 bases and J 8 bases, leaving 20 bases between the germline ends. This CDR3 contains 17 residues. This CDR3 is CASSYSKVWFLRDEQFF. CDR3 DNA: TGTGCCAGCAGTTACTCGAAGGTTTGGTTTCTCCGGGATGAGCAGTTCTTC.

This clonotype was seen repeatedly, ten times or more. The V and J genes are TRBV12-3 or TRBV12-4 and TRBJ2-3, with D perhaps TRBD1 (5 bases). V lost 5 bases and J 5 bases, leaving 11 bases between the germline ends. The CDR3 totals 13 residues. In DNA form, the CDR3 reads TGTGCCAGCAGTACTGACAGTAGAGATACGCAGTATTTT. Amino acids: CASSTDSRDTQYF.

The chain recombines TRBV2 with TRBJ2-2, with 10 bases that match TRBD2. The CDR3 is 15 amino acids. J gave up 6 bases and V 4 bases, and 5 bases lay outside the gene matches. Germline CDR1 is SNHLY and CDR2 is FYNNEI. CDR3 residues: CASSGGLAGAGELFF. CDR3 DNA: TGTGCCAGCAGTGGTGGGCTAGCGGGAGCCGGGGAGCTGTTTTTT.

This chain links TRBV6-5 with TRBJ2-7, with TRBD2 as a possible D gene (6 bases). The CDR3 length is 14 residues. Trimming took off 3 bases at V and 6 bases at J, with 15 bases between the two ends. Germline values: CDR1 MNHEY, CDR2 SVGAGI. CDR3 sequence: CASSYRETSSEQYF. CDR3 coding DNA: TGTGCCAGCAGTTATCGGGAGACGTCGTCCGAGCAGTACTTC.

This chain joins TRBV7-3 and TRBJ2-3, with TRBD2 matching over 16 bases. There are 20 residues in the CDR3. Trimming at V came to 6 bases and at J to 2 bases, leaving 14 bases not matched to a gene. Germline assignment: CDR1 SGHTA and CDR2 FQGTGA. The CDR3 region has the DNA TGTGCCAGCAGTTCGAATCCGGGACTAGCGGGGGGGCTGGACACAGATACGCAGTATTTT. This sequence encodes CASSSNPGLAGGLDTDTQYF.

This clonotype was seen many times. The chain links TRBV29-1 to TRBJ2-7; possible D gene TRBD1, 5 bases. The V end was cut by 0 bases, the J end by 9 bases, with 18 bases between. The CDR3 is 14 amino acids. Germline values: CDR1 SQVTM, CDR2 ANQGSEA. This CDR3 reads CSVEDEGVWGSQYF. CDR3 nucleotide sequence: TGCAGCGTTGAAGATGAAGGGGTTTGGGGCTCGCAGTACTTC.

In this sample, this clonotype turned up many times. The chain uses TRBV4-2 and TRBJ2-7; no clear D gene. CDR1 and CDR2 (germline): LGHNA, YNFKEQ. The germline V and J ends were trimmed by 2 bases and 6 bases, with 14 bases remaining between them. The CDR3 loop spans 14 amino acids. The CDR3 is CASSQRAPGSEQYF. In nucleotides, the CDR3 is TGTGCCAGCAGCCAAAGAGCCCCCGGAAGCGAGCAGTACTTC.

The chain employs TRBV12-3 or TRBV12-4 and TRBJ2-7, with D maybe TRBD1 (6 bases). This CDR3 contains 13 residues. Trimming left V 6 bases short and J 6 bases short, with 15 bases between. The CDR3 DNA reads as TGTGCCAGCAGCGAGATGTTAGGGGGCGAGCAGTACTTC. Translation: CASSEMLGGEQYF.

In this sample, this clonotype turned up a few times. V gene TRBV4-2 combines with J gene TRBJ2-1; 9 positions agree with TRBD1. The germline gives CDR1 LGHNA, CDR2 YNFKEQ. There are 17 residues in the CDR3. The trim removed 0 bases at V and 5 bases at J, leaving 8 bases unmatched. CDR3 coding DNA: TGTGCCAGCAGCCAAGACAAGGACAGGGGTATTAACAATGAGCAGTTCTTC. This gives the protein CASSQDKDRGINNEQFF.

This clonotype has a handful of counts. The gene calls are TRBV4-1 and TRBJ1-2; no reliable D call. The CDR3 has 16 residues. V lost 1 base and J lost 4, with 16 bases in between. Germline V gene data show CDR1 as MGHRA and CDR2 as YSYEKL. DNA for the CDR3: TGCGCCAGCAGCCAAGTCCCTGGGTTGGGAGGCTATGGCTACACCTTC. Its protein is CASSQVPGLGGYGYTF.